The present T cell receptor beta chain was sequenced within a study of CD8+ T cells in alopecia areata. This CDR3 has 15 amino acids. Germline V gives CDR1 LNHNV, CDR2 YYDKDF (reference sequence). With V trimmed by 3 bases and J by 2 bases, 4 bases remained unmatched. General study points: Lesional scalp exceeded normal scalp in clonality, especially in alopecia totalis/universalis.

Sequencing used cDNA as its template, made by extracting RNA and reverse transcribing it. Sequenced by immunoSEQ multiplex PCR; TCRdb stores in-frame clones only, minus some. The table records about 180,000 clones, 63% of them present only once. Alopecia areata patients provided lesional scalp punch biopsies and peripheral blood, both collected for the study. Note on this clone: The target antigen is unknown.

The chain recombines TRBV15 with TRBJ2-5; 9 nucleotides match TRBD2. The source of this sequence is a human donor with alopecia areata. The source material was CD4+ T cells sorted from blood, sampled at week 0. Written as DNA, the CDR3 is TGTGCCACCAGCAGCGGACTAGCGCTACAAGAGACCCAGTACTTC. It encodes CATSSGLALQETQYF.